This T cell receptor beta chain is from a study of blood T cell repertoires in COVID-19. Repertoires were generated with immunoSEQ multiplex PCR, while TCRdb's copy carries only in-frame clones and drops some. The sample shows under 150,000 clones, about four fifths of them seen only once. This CDR3 contains 12 residues. After removal of 0 bases from V and 10 bases from J, the junction contained 0 bases not matched to a gene. The germline gives CDR1 MNHNS, CDR2 SASEGT. This chain uses TRBV6-1 with TRBJ1-1, with 9 bases that match TRBD1. The sequenced sample was peripheral blood. The TCR comes from a man between 35 and 55 years old with active or convalescent COVID-19. The CDR3 spells CASSEAGQGAFF. Here the CDR3 DNA reads TGTGCCAGCAGTGAAGCGGGACAGGGAGCTTTCTTT.